This entry lists 22 T cell receptor beta chains sequenced from one sample in a study of regulatory T cells in long-lasting Graves disease. The time point: persistent/refractory GD, antithyroid drugs over 5 years with positive TRAb. Researchers made the TCR library from RNA that was extracted from PBMCs. The TCR beta library used iRepertoire HTBI primers with Arm-PCR amplification of CDR3. MiXCR, run by TCRdb on the multiplex PCR reads, gives a single entry per CDR3 protein. The sample consists of 420,000 or so distinct CDR3 sequences, around a quarter of them appearing once. Sequences were derived from peripheral blood mononuclear cells (PBMCs), sampled when the disease was refractory, from a patient treated with antithyroid drugs. Receptors originate from a female donor with Graves disease.

This clonotype has a count of ten or more. The J gene is TRBJ2-7, the V gene TRBV20-1; D might be TRBD1 (5 bases). CDR1 DFQATT and CDR2 SNEGSKA come from the germline V gene (reference sequence). V was shortened by 0 bases and J by 4 bases, with 13 bases between the two germline ends. The length of the CDR3 is 14 residues. The CDR3, as DNA: TGCAGTGCTAGAGATCCGCAGGGTGTATACGAGCAGTACTTC. Its protein product is CSARDPQGVYEQYF.

The rearrangement links TRBV2 to TRBJ2-3, with 15 bases matching TRBD2. V lost 7 bases, J lost 6 bases, and 11 bases stayed unmatched. CDR1 is SNHLY, CDR2 FYNNEI, per germline. The CDR3 contains 17 residues. The CDR3 nucleotides are TGTGCCAGCAATCTAGGACTAGCGGGAGGGAGATCGGATACGCAGTATTTT. Residues: CASNLGLAGGRSDTQYF.

This clonotype was observed a few times. The rearrangement uses TRBV5-1 and TRBJ1-1, with 7 bases fitting TRBD1. CDR1 is SGHRS and CDR2 is YFSETQ in the germline V gene. The ends lost 0 bases at V and 4 bases at J; junction bases unmatched: 18. The CDR3 is 19 residues long. This chain's CDR3 is CASSLAPVGRGFMITEAFF. Written as DNA, the CDR3 is TGCGCCAGCAGCTTGGCCCCTGTTGGCAGGGGGTTTATGATCACTGAAGCTTTCTTT.

This clonotype was recorded many times. The V gene is TRBV27, the J gene TRBJ2-7, with D uncertain. CDR1 is MNHEY and CDR2 is SMNVEV in the germline V gene (reference sequence). Trimming took off 4 bases at V and 5 bases at J, with 18 bases between the two ends. The CDR3 sequence is 15 residues long. The CDR3: CASSSPLRGRDEQYF. The CDR3 region has the DNA TGTGCCAGCAGTTCTCCCTTACGAGGTAGGGACGAGCAGTACTTC.

The table lists this clonotype with a few counts. The J gene is TRBJ1-1, the V gene TRBV18; 7 bases line up with TRBD1. J lost 1 base, V lost 0 bases, and 2 bases had no gene match. Germline CDR1 reads KGHSH; CDR2 reads LQKENI. This CDR3 has 15 amino acids. The CDR3 sequence: CASSPPGTANTEAFF. The CDR3 bases are TGTGCCAGCTCACCACCCGGGACAGCGAACACTGAAGCTTTCTTT.

This clonotype was picked up many times. The chain combines TRBV2 with TRBJ2-7; the D gene could be TRBD1 or TRBD2 (5 bases each). Germline V gene sequence: CDR1 SNHLY, CDR2 FYNNEI. V shed 6 bases and J shed 3 bases, with 12 bases lying between them. The CDR3 sequence is 13 residues long. CDR3 protein: CASSGAELYEQYF. CDR3 DNA sequence: TGTGCCAGCAGCGGGGCCGAACTCTACGAGCAGTACTTC.

This chain connects TRBV27 to TRBJ1-1, with D uncertain. The germline gives CDR1 MNHEY, CDR2 SMNVEV (reference sequence). The CDR3 is 13 residues long. V was shortened by 2 bases and J by 7 bases, with 11 bases between the two germline ends. The CDR3 coding sequence is TGTGCCAGCAGTTTAAGGGCCTATCGTGAAGCTTTCTTT. It encodes CASSLRAYREAFF.

This clonotype showed up just a few times. The chain joins TRBV13 to TRBJ1-2; the D is unclear. With 5 bases removed from V and 8 bases from J, the gap between germline ends came to 15 bases. Germline V lookup: CDR1 PRHDT, CDR2 FYEKMQ (reference sequence). This CDR3 is built from 13 residues. This CDR3 reads CASSRSYSMGYTF. The DNA of the CDR3 is TGTGCCAGCAGCCGGTCCTATTCTATGGGCTACACCTTC.

V gene TRBV6-1 combines with J gene TRBJ1-5, with 10 bases fitting TRBD1. With 5 bases clipped from V and 3 bases from J, the junction kept 4 bases outside the gene matches. The CDR3 sequence is 15 residues long. CDR1 and CDR2 (germline): MNHNS, SASEGT. CDR3 loop: CASSSGTGANQPQHF. The CDR3 region has the DNA TGTGCCAGCAGTTCCGGGACAGGGGCCAATCAGCCCCAGCATTTT.

The V gene is TRBV12-3 or TRBV12-4, the J gene TRBJ2-3, with D perhaps matching TRBD1 (7 bases). The CDR3 sequence is 14 residues long. Deletions cut 6 bases from V and 0 bases from J, with 10 bases between. CDR3 nucleotides: TGTGCCAGCAGGCGGGACAGCAGCACAGATACGCAGTATTTT. Its translation is CASRRDSSTDTQYF.

Many counts were recorded for this clonotype. CDR3 nucleotide sequence: TGTGCCAGCAGTGAAGCATATCAGCCCCAGCATTTT. Its protein product is CASSEAYQPQHF. V gene TRBV2 combines with J gene TRBJ1-5; D gene unclear. The germline V gene has CDR1 SNHLY and CDR2 FYNNEI. The CDR3 has 12 residues. Trimming stripped 0 bases from V and 5 bases from J, with 2 bases between.

This clonotype was recorded at least ten times. This chain uses TRBV28 with TRBJ1-2; unclear D gene. The CDR3 has 12 residues. Germline assignment: CDR1 MDHEN and CDR2 SYDVKM. Trimming removed 7 bases from V and 6 bases from J, with 12 bases in between. CDR3 residues: CASTSTSDGYTF. The CDR3, as DNA: TGTGCCAGCACTTCGACCTCGGATGGCTACACCTTC.

This clonotype was recorded at least ten times. This chain uses TRBV2 with TRBJ1-5; D remains unclear. V was trimmed by 4 bases and J by 3 bases, leaving 7 bases between them. Germline V gene data show CDR1 as SNHLY and CDR2 as FYNNEI. The CDR3 is made up of 13 amino acids. The CDR3 loop is CASSVGDNQPQHF. The CDR3 bases are TGTGCCAGCAGTGTCGGGGACAATCAGCCCCAGCATTTT.

This sequence joins TRBV6-1 and TRBJ1-5; TRBD1 agrees at 10 bases. V lost 5 bases and J lost 2; bases outside the gene matches: 12. CDR3 length: 18 residues. Germline V gene lookup returns CDR1 MNHNS and CDR2 SASEGT. CDR3 in amino acids: CASSRLGQGGLGNQPQHF. The CDR3 coding sequence is TGTGCCAGCAGTCGCCTCGGACAGGGGGGATTGGGCAATCAGCCCCAGCATTTT.

This clonotype has ten or more counts. This chain links TRBV7-2 with TRBJ1-5; TRBD1 agrees at 8 bases. The CDR3 runs to 15 residues. Germline V lookup: CDR1 SGHTA, CDR2 FQGNSA. Trimming cost V 5 bases and J 0 bases; bases outside gene matches: 3. The CDR3 DNA reads TGTGCCAGCAGCCGGACAGGGAATAGCAATCAGCCCCAGCATTTT. Its translation: CASSRTGNSNQPQHF.

This clonotype was recorded once. This could be a read error, since a much larger clone is one nucleotide away. V and J are TRBV3-1 and TRBJ1-4; D ambiguous. In germline, CDR1 is LGHDT, CDR2 YNNKEL (reference sequence). The CDR3 sequence is 14 residues long. The V and J ends lost 3 bases and 0 bases respectively, with 5 bases between them. The CDR3 here is CASSHGATNEKLFF. CDR3 nucleotide sequence: TGTGCCAGCAGCCATGGGGCAACTAATGAAAAACTGTTTTTT.

In its sample, this clonotype was seen a few times. This chain joins TRBV6-1 and TRBJ2-5; D may be TRBD1 (6 bases). The length of the CDR3 is 14 residues. Trimming cost V 2 bases and J 7 bases, with 14 bases left between them. Germline V CDR1 and CDR2: MNHNS, SASEGT. The CDR3 DNA is TGTGCCAGCAGTGAACCTTGGGGGCCCGGGACCCAGTACTTC. Its protein is CASSEPWGPGTQYF.

This clonotype was counted a few times. The chain has TRBV5-1 and TRBJ2-7; 8 positions match TRBD2. With 0 bases clipped from V and 3 bases from J, the junction kept 17 bases outside the gene matches. Germline V lookup: CDR1 SGHRS, CDR2 YFSETQ. The CDR3 sequence is 19 residues long. The CDR3 loop is CASSLEAGGSTIGGYEQYF. The CDR3 DNA sequence: TGCGCCAGCAGCTTGGAGGCGGGAGGCTCCACGATTGGTGGCTACGAGCAGTACTTC.

This clonotype was detected a few times. The chain uses TRBV7-3 and TRBJ2-2, with D uncertain. Deletions cut 4 bases from V and 8 bases from J, with 14 bases between. CDR1 is SGHTA, CDR2 FQGTGA, per germline. This CDR3 has 14 residues. The CDR3, as DNA: TGTGCCAGCAGCTCCTCTACCGTCGGAGGGGAGCTGTTTTTT. This gives the protein CASSSSTVGGELFF.

The table lists this clonotype with many counts. V usage is TRBV3-1 and J usage is TRBJ1-2, with D possibly matching TRBD1 (5 bases). Germline V gene lookup returns CDR1 LGHDT and CDR2 YNNKEL (reference sequence). The ends were cut back, 2 bases at V and 4 bases at J, with 8 bases in the middle. CDR3 length equals 13 residues. Here the CDR3 DNA reads TGTGCCAGCAGCCAACAGGGCGGCTATGGCTACACCTTC. Translated: CASSQQGGYGYTF.

In nucleotides, the CDR3 is TGTGCCAGCTCACCCACCGGGACAGGGAAAAACTACGAGCAGTACTTC. It specifies CASSPTGTGKNYEQYF. V usage is TRBV18 and J usage is TRBJ2-7; TRBD1 matches 9 bases. Germline loops: CDR1 KGHSH, CDR2 LQKENI. The length of the CDR3 is 16 residues. V shed 3 bases and J 3 bases; nucleotides not matched to a gene: 9.

This clonotype has a count of ten or more. The rearrangement uses TRBV6-5 and TRBJ2-2; no reliable D call. Germline loops: CDR1 MNHEY, CDR2 SVGAGI. This CDR3 has 16 residues. V was cut by 4 bases and J by 2 bases, with 14 bases left in between. This CDR3 reads CASSWSASGNTGELFF. The CDR3 DNA reads TGTGCCAGCAGTTGGTCAGCGTCCGGCAACACCGGGGAGCTGTTTTTT.